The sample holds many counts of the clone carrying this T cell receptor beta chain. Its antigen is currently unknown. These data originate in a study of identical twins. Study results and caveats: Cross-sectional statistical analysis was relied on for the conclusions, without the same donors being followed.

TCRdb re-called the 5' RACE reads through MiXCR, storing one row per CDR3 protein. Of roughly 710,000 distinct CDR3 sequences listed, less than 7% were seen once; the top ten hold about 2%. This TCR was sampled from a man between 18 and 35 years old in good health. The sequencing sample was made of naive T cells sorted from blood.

The CDR3 is CSVGGNGYTF. The CDR3 nucleotides are TGCAGCGTAGGAGGGAATGGCTACACCTTC. The rearrangement joins TRBV29-1 to TRBJ1-2; D is unresolved. Germline V gene sequence: CDR1 SQVTM, CDR2 ANQGSEA. The V end was cut by 6 bases, the J end by 6 bases, with 8 bases between. CDR3 size: 10 residues. Using reference TRBV29-1 and TRBJ1-2 for the parts outside the CDR3, the full variable domain is SAVISQKPSRDICQRGTSLTIQCQVDSQVTMMFWYRQQPGQSLTLIATANQGSEATYESGFVIDKFPISRPNLTFSTLTVSNMSPEDSSIYLCSVGGNGYTFGSGTRLTVV.